This T cell receptor (beta chain) was retrieved from a study of T cells in Graves' hyperthyroidism and ophthalmopathy. The germline V gene encodes CDR1 DFQATT and CDR2 SNEGSKA (reference sequence). The CDR3 loop spans 11 amino acids. The CDR3 regions of TCR beta were amplified from RNA transcripts. First-round RT-PCR targeting the TCR CDR3 was performed with the HTBI primer set. In TCRdb, the multiplex PCR reads were re-called with MiXCR into one record per CDR3 protein. The data contain about 520,000 distinct CDR3 sequences, roughly 24% of them singletons. Remarks on this clonotype: One end of the junction fails to match germline, which may point to a read error.

Material: blood. This sequence was found in a woman aged 30 to 39 with Graves' ophthalmopathy. V is TRBV20-1 and J is TRBJ2-5, with unresolved D. The CDR3 reads CSAISQEAQYF. Written as DNA, the CDR3 is TGCAGTGCTATATCGCAAGAGGCCCAGTACTTC.